What follows are 24 T cell receptor beta chains derived from one specimen sequenced in a study. Tregs were sorted as CD4+CD25+CD127-/low cells. In TCRdb, the 5' RACE reads were re-called with MiXCR into one record per CDR3 protein. The table lists approximately 50,000 distinct CDR3 sequences, more than 25% of them singletons, with approximately 2.2% in the top ten. What was sequenced was tumor-infiltrating Tregs sorted from the breast tumor. These receptors all come from a female donor with breast cancer.

This clonotype appeared a single time. The CDR3 loop reads CASSYSAGNEQFF. The CDR3 coding sequence is TGTGCCAGCAGTTACTCTGCGGGCAATGAGCAGTTCTTC. The chain employs TRBV6-5 and TRBJ2-1; weak D call: TRBD2 (5 bases). Germline V gene data show CDR1 as MNHEY and CDR2 as SVGAGI. Between the trimmed V and J ends, which lost 0 bases and 6 bases, there was a span of 6 bases. The CDR3 runs 13 residues.

The V call is TRBV7-2, the J call TRBJ1-2; TRBD1 agrees at 9 bases. Germline V gives CDR1 SGHTA, CDR2 FQGNSA. This CDR3 comprises 14 residues. The V segment lost 5 bases and the J segment 5 bases; nucleotides outside the gene matches: 6. CDR3 amino acids: CTSSTRDREYGYTF. The CDR3 nucleotides are TGTACCAGCAGCACCCGGGACAGGGAATATGGCTACACCTTC.

V is TRBV6-1 and J is TRBJ2-5; D remains ambiguous. Per the germline V gene, CDR1 is MNHNS and CDR2 is SASEGT. V dropped 4 bases and J dropped 2 bases, with 2 bases sitting between them. The CDR3 loop spans 11 amino acids. This CDR3 is CASSAQETQYF. The CDR3, as DNA: TGTGCCAGCAGTGCGCAAGAGACCCAGTACTTC.

In its sample, this clonotype was seen many times. The V and J genes are TRBV5-6 and TRBJ2-6, with D hard to call. V was cut by 0 bases and J by 0 bases, with 13 bases left in between. CDR3 size: 18 residues. Germline CDR1 SGHDT, CDR2 YYEEEE. The CDR3 nucleotides read TGTGCCAGCAGCTTGGAATTTGGTGTGGGCTCTGGGGCCAACGTCCTGACTTTC. Encoded protein: CASSLEFGVGSGANVLTF.

The chain links TRBV6-1 to TRBJ1-1; D is possibly TRBD1 (5 bases). Germline V gene sequence: CDR1 MNHNS, CDR2 SASEGT. V lost 3 bases to trimming and J lost 5 bases, with 13 bases between them. The CDR3 sequence is 14 residues long. This CDR3 is CASSEYAGGTEAFF. In nucleotides, the CDR3 is TGTGCCAGCAGTGAGTACGCCGGGGGTACTGAAGCTTTCTTT.

The V call is TRBV3-2, the J call TRBJ2-1; the listed D gene, TRBD1, was not tested against the DNA. TRBV3-2 is a recognized pseudogene. The CDR3 loop spans 17 amino acids. CDR3 DNA sequence: TGTGCCAGCAGCCAAGGATTCTCGGACAGGGCCAGGGATGAGCAGTTCTTC. This encodes CASSQGFSDRARDEQFF.

This clonotype was seen repeatedly, ten times or more. The chain couples TRBV7-9 to TRBJ2-1, with D perhaps matching TRBD2 (7 bases). Germline CDR1 SEHNR, CDR2 FQNEAQ (reference sequence). The CDR3 contains 13 residues. Trimming pared 0 bases from V and 8 bases from J, leaving 8 bases between. This CDR3 is CASSLAGGHEQFF. The DNA of the CDR3 is TGTGCCAGCAGCTTAGCGGGGGGGCATGAGCAGTTCTTC.

J is TRBJ1-5 and V is TRBV25-1; tentative D call: TRBD1 (6 bases). The CDR3 contains 16 residues. CDR1 and CDR2 from the germline V gene are MGHDK and SYGVNS. Trimming pared 3 bases from V and 1 base from J, leaving 13 bases between. The CDR3 coding sequence is TGTGCCAGCAGTGATAGGGCAGGGGAGAGCAATCAGCCCCAGCATTTT. This sequence encodes CASSDRAGESNQPQHF.

This rearrangement joins TRBV5-1 to TRBJ2-3; D is ambiguous. The CDR3 spans 13 residues. The germline V and J ends were trimmed by 4 bases and 2 bases, with 8 bases remaining between them. The V gene's germline CDR1 is SGHRS and CDR2 YFSETQ. CDR3 in amino acids: CASSPQVTDTQYF. DNA for the CDR3: TGCGCCAGCAGCCCCCAGGTCACAGATACGCAGTATTTT.

Note on this clonotype: A junction boundary mismatches the germline segment, possibly from a read error. The V and J genes are TRBV28 and TRBJ2-2; the D gene is possibly TRBD1 (5 bases). The CDR3 contains 15 residues. The V gene's germline CDR1 is MDHEN and CDR2 SYDVKM. Here the CDR3 reads CAGSSIRAVTGELFF. CDR3 in DNA: TGTGCCGGCAGTTCAATCAGGGCGGTCACCGGGGAGCTGTTTTTT.

The gene calls are TRBV5-6 and TRBJ2-1; 8 bases are a match to TRBD2. The V gene end was trimmed by 2 bases and the J gene end by 10 bases; junction bases not matched to a gene: 11. Germline-derived CDR1 and CDR2 are SGHDT and YYEEEE. The CDR3 totals 15 residues. In DNA, the CDR3 is TGTGCCAGCAGCTTCGGGGGGGGGTCCCATCGGGAGCAGTTCTTC. Translation gives CASSFGGGSHREQFF. Using reference TRBV5-6 and TRBJ2-1 for the parts outside the CDR3, the full variable domain is DAGVTQSPTHLIKTRGQQVTLRCSPKSGHDTVSWYQQALGQGPQFIFQYYEEEERQRGNFPDRFSGHQFPNYSSELNVNALLLGDSALYLCASSFGGGSHREQFFGPGTRLTVL.

This clonotype was seen more than once but under ten times. The chain is built from TRBV20-1 and TRBJ1-3, with D possibly matching TRBD1 (5 bases). V was shortened by 5 bases and J by 10 bases, with 12 bases between the two germline ends. This CDR3 region has 11 residues. Germline CDR1 is DFQATT and CDR2 is SNEGSKA (reference sequence). This CDR3 reads CSAQTGATIYF. The DNA of the CDR3 is TGCAGTGCTCAGACCGGGGCTACCATATATTTT.

The sample holds a few counts of this clonotype. V usage is TRBV24-1 and J usage is TRBJ2-3; possible D gene TRBD2, 6 bases. The germline V gene has CDR1 KGHDR and CDR2 SFDVKD. The CDR3 sequence is 16 residues long. Deletions cut 5 bases from V and 0 bases from J, with 14 bases between. The CDR3 sequence: CATSGSRDSSTDTQYF. The CDR3 nucleotides read TGTGCCACCAGTGGGTCCAGGGACTCCAGCACAGATACGCAGTATTTT.

This clonotype was seen many times. The gene calls are TRBV4-2 and TRBJ2-1; D is unclear. Trimming left V 6 bases short and J 2 bases short, with 8 bases between. CDR1 is LGHNA and CDR2 is YNFKEQ in the germline V gene. The CDR3 is 13 residues long. DNA for the CDR3: TGTGCCAGCAGGTCCAGAGCCTACAATGAGCAGTTCTTC. Translating gives CASRSRAYNEQFF.

This clonotype was counted at least ten times. This chain connects TRBV20-1 to TRBJ2-5; 9 bases agree with TRBD1. CDR1 and CDR2 (germline): DFQATT, SNEGSKA (reference sequence). V lost 6 bases to trimming and J lost 4 bases; unmatched junction nucleotides: 9. CDR3 length: 14 residues. In DNA form, the CDR3 reads TGCAGTGCAAAGACAGGGGGTGGCTTAGAGACCCAGTACTTC. As protein: CSAKTGGGLETQYF.

This clonotype was recorded once. V usage is TRBV7-9 and J usage is TRBJ2-5; unclear D gene. The CDR3 spans 14 residues. Germline values: CDR1 SEHNR, CDR2 FQNEAQ (reference sequence). Trimming took off 3 bases at V and 0 bases at J, with 8 bases between the two ends. The CDR3 region has the DNA TGTGCCAGCAGCTTGCCATCGTACCAAGAGACCCAGTACTTC. Amino acid sequence: CASSLPSYQETQYF.

The V call is TRBV11-2, the J call TRBJ2-7, with a weak D call TRBD2 (5 bases). The CDR3 sequence is 14 residues long. Germline CDR1 SGHAT, CDR2 FQNNGV. The ends were cut back, 1 base at V and 2 bases at J, with 9 bases in the middle. The CDR3 region is CASSLGLGAYEQYF. CDR3 bases: TGTGCCAGCAGCTTAGGTCTGGGAGCCTACGAGCAGTACTTC.

The gene calls are TRBV6-5 and TRBJ2-1; tentatively, D is TRBD1 or TRBD2 (5 bases each). The CDR3 contains 15 residues. Germline V gene sequence: CDR1 MNHEY, CDR2 SVGAGI. With 5 bases removed from V and 6 bases from J, the gap between germline ends came to 17 bases. For the CDR3, the DNA is TGTGCCAGCAGTAAAGAGGGGTTCCTGAGCAATGAGCAGTTCTTC. This sequence encodes CASSKEGFLSNEQFF.

This clonotype has only a few counts. CDR3 residues: CSAQGAEQFF. The CDR3 region has the DNA TGCAGTGCTCAGGGGGCAGAGCAGTTCTTC. The chain links TRBV20-1 to TRBJ2-1, with TRBD1 matching over 8 bases. Trimming removed 5 bases from V and 10 bases from J; junction bases left unmatched: 1. Germline V lookup: CDR1 DFQATT, CDR2 SNEGSKA (reference sequence). This CDR3 region has 10 residues.

V is TRBV7-9 and J is TRBJ2-7, with D perhaps assigned TRBD1 or TRBD2 (5 bases each). The CDR3 is 14 amino acids. In germline, CDR1 is SEHNR, CDR2 FQNEAQ (reference sequence). The V end was cut by 1 base, the J end by 4 bases, with 11 bases between. Written as DNA, the CDR3 is TGTGCCAGCAGCTTAGGGGGGAACAATTACGAGCAGTACTTC. This translates into CASSLGGNNYEQYF.

Only a few counts were recorded for this clonotype. The genes are TRBV7-3 and TRBJ2-3, with D unclear. The CDR3 has 16 amino acids. CDR1 is SGHTA and CDR2 is FQGTGA in the germline V gene. V was clipped by 4 bases and J by 3 bases, with 17 bases between them. The CDR3 sequence is CASSSDLFDGTDTQYF. The CDR3 DNA sequence: TGTGCCAGCAGCTCCGATCTATTTGACGGTACAGATACGCAGTATTTT.

This clonotype has ten or more counts. The chain has TRBV4-2 and TRBJ2-6; D is unclear. Germline-derived CDR1 and CDR2 are LGHNA and YNFKEQ. Trimming stripped 0 bases from V and 0 bases from J, with 9 bases between. There are 17 residues in the CDR3. The CDR3: CASSQEQISSGANVLTF. The CDR3, as DNA: TGTGCCAGCAGCCAAGAACAGATCTCCTCTGGGGCCAACGTCCTGACTTTC.

A remark on this clonotype: An end of the junction differs from the germline gene, which may be a read error. The rearrangement links TRBV20-1 to TRBJ1-2; D ambiguous. The CDR3 extends over 11 amino acids. Germline V gene sequence: CDR1 DFQATT, CDR2 SNEGSKA (reference sequence). This chain's CDR3 is CSASRHPYLAF. The CDR3 nucleotides are TGCAGTGCTTCACGTCACCCGTATTTGGCCTTC.

As for this clonotype: The conserved phenylalanine or tryptophan normally closing the CDR3 is absent here, so this likely arose from a read error. The chain links TRBV5-1 to TRBJ2-1; 10 positions agree with TRBD2. V was pared by 4 bases and J by 10 bases, with 14 bases of the junction left unmatched. The CDR3 runs 16 residues. Germline-derived CDR1 and CDR2 are SGHRS and YFSETQ. CDR3 sequence reads: CASSNPSGSRGKEQFL. For the CDR3, the DNA is TGCGCCAGCAGCAACCCTAGCGGGAGTCGAGGCAAGGAGCAGTTCCTC.